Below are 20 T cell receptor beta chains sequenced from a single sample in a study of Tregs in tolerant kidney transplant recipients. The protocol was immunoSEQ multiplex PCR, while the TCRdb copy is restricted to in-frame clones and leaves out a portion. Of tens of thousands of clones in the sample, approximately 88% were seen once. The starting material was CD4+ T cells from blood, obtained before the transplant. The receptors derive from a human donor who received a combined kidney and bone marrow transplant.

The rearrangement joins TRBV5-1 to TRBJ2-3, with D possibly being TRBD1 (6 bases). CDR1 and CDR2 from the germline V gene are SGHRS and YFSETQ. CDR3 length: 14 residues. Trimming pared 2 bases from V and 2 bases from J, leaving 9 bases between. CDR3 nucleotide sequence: TGCGCCAGCAGCTTTGACAGGCTCACAGATACGCAGTATTTT. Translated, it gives CASSFDRLTDTQYF.

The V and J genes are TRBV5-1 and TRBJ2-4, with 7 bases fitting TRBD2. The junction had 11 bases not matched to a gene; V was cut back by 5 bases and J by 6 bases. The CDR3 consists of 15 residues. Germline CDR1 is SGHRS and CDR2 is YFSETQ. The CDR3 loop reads CASSFGGGPINIQYF. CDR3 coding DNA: TGCGCCAGCAGTTTCGGGGGAGGGCCGATAAACATTCAGTACTTC.

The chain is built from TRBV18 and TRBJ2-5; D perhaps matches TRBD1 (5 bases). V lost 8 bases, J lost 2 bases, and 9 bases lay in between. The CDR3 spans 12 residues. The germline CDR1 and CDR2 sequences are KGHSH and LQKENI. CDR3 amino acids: CASTDTQETQYF. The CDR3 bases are TGTGCCAGCACGGACACACAAGAGACCCAGTACTTC.

The CDR3 loop reads CASSTSGGYIAGELFF. The CDR3 nucleotides are TGTGCCAGCAGTACCTCCGGGGGATATATCGCCGGGGAGCTGTTTTTT. J is TRBJ2-2 and V is TRBV28; D is perhaps TRBD2 (6 bases). This CDR3 has 16 amino acids. Trimming removed 5 bases at V and 6 bases at J, with 19 bases between. Germline lookup yields CDR1 MDHEN and CDR2 SYDVKM. The whole variable domain, filled in from reference TRBV28 and TRBJ2-2, reads DVKVTQSSRYLVKRTGEKVFLECVQDMDHENMFWYRQDPGLGLRLIYFSYDVKMKEKGDIPEGYSVSREKKERFSLILESASTNQTSMYLCASSTSGGYIAGELFFGEGSRLTVL.

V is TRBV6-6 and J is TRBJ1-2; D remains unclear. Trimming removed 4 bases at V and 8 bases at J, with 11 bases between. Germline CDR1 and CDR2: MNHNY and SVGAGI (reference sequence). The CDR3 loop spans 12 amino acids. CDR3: CASSSTERGYTF. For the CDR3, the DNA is TGTGCCAGCAGTTCTACAGAGAGAGGCTACACCTTC.

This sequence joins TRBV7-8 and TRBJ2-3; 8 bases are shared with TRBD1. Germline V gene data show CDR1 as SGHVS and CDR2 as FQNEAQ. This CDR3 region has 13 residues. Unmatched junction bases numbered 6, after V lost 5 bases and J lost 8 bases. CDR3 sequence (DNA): TGTGCCAGCAGCGGAAACACAGGGGGTACGCAGTATTTT. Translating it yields CASSGNTGGTQYF.

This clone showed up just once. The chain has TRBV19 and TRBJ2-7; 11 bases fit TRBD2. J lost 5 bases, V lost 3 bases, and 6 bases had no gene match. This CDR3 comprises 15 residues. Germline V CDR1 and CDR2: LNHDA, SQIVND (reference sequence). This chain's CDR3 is CASSIALAGDDEQYF. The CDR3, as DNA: TGTGCCAGTAGTATTGCACTAGCGGGAGACGACGAGCAGTACTTC.

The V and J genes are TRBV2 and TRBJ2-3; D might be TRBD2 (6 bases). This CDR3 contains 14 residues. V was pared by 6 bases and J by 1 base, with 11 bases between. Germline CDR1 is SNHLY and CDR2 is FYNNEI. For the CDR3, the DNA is TGTGCCAGCAGGTTTGAGCGGGGCACAGATACGCAGTATTTT. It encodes CASRFERGTDTQYF.

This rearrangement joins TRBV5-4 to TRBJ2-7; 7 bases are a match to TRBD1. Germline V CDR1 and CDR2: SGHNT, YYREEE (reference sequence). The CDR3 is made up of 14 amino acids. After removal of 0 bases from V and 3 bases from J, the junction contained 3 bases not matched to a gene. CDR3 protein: CASSLEGGDYEQYF. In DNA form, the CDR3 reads TGTGCCAGCAGCTTGGAAGGGGGCGACTACGAGCAGTACTTC.

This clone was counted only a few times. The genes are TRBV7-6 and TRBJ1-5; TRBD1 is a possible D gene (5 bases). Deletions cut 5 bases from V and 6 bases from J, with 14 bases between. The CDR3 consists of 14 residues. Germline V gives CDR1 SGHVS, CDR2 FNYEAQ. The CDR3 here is CASSHNQGFQPQHF. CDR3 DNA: TGTGCCAGCAGCCACAACCAGGGATTTCAGCCCCAGCATTTT.

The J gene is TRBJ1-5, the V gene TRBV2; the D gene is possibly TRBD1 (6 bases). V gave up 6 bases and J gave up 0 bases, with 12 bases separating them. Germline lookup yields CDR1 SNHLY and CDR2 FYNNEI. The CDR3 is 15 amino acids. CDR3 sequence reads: CASRRGDISNQPQHF. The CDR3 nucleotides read TGTGCCAGCAGGCGAGGGGACATTAGCAATCAGCCCCAGCATTTT. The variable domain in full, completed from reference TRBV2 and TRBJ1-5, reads EPEVTQTPSHQVTQMGQEVILRCVPISNHLYFYWYRQILGQKVEFLVSFYNNEISEKSEIFDDQFSVERPDGSNFTLKIRSTKLEDSAMYFCASRRGDISNQPQHFGDGTRLSIL.

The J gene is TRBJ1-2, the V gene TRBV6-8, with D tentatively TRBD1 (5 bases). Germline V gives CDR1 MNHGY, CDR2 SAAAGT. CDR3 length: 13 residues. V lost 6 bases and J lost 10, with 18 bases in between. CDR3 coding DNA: TGTGCCAGCAGCTTTGGGGGGGGATTGGACTACACCTTC. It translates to CASSFGGGLDYTF.

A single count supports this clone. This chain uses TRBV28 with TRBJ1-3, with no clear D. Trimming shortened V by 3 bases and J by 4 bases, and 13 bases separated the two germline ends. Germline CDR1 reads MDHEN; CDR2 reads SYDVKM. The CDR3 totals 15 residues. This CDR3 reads CASSFSVVAGNTIYF. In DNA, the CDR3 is TGTGCCAGCAGTTTCTCGGTCGTCGCCGGAAACACCATATATTTT.

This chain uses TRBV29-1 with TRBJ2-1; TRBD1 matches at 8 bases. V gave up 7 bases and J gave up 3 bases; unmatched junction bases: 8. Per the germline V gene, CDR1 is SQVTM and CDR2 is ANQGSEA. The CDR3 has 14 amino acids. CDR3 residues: CSASQGAHYNEQFF. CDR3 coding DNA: TGCAGCGCATCTCAGGGGGCTCACTACAATGAGCAGTTCTTC.

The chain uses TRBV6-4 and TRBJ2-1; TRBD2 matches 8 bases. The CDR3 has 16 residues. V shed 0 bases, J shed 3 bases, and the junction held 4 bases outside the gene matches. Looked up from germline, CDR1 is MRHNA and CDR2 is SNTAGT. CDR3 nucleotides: TGTGCCAGCAGTGACTCGGCTAGCGGGTACTACAATGAGCAGTTCTTC. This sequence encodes CASSDSASGYYNEQFF.

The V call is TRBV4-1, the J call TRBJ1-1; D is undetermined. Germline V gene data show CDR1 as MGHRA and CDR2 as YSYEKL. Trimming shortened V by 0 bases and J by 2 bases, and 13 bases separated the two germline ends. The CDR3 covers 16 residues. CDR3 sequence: CASSQDEDFPNTEAFF. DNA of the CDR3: TGCGCCAGCAGCCAAGACGAGGACTTTCCCAACACTGAAGCTTTCTTT.

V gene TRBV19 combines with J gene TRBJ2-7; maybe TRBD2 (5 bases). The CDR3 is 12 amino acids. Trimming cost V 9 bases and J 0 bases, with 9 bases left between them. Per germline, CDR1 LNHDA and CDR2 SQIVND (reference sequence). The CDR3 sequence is CASLGSSYEQYF. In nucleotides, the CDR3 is TGTGCCAGCCTAGGGAGCTCCTACGAGCAGTACTTC.

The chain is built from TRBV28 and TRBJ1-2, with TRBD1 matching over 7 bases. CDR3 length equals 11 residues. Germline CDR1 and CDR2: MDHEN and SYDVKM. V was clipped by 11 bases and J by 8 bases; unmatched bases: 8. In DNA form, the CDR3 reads TGTGCCGGAGGGGGCGCGGGGGGCTACACCTTC. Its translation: CAGGGAGGYTF.

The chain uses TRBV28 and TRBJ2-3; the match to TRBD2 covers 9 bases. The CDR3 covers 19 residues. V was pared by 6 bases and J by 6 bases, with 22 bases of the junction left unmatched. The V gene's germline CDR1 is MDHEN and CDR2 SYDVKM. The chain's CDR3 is CASRPSDRVVASGVDTQYF. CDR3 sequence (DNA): TGTGCCAGCAGACCCTCCGACAGGGTGGTGGCTAGCGGGGTTGATACGCAGTATTTT.

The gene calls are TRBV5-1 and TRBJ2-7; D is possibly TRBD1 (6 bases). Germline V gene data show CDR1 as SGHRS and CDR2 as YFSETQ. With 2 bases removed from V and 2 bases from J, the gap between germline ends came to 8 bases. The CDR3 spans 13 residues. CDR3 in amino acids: CASSFEGAYEQYF. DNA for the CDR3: TGCGCCAGCAGCTTTGAGGGGGCCTACGAGCAGTACTTC.